The TCR beta chain described here comes from a study of T cells in localized non-small cell lung cancer. Overall study results and limits: Greater blood T cell density accompanied longer overall survival. Median detection of top 100 tumor clones in adjacent lung was under 75 clones. Sequence data derive from only one tumor region, so heterogeneity remains possible.

Data came from immunoSEQ multiplex PCR; TCRdb stores just in-frame clones and leaves some out. The sample contains some 1,800 clones, less than 40% of which appear only once. Nonneoplastic adjacent lung devoid of atypia was obtained no less than 2 cm from the tumor margin. A few counts support this clone. No antigen is known for it. Germline assignment: CDR1 SGHRS and CDR2 YFSETQ. J lost 0 bases, V lost 2 bases, and 3 bases had no gene match. There are 15 residues in the CDR3. This TCR was sampled from a woman aged 40-69 years with stage II lung adenocarcinoma. The chain joins TRBV5-1 to TRBJ2-3, with 7 bases aligning to TRBD1. The sample consisted of normal lung tissue next to the tumor, taken before any cancer treatment. This CDR3 reads CASSFTGASTDTQYF. The DNA of the CDR3 is TGCGCCAGCAGCTTTACAGGGGCCAGCACAGATACGCAGTATTTT.